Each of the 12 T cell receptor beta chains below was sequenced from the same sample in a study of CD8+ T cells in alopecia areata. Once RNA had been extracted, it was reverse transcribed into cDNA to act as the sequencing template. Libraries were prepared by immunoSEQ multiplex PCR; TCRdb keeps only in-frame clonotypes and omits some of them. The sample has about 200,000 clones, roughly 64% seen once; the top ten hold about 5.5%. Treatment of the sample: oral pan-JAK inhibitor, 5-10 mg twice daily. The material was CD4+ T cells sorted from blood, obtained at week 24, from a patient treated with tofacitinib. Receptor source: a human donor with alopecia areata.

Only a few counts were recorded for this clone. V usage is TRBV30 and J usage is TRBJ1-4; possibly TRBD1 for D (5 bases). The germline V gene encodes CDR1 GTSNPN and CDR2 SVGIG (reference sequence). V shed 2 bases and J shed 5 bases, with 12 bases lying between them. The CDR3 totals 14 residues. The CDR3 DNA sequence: TGTGCCTGGAGTACCGGGACGGTGAATGAAAAACTGTTTTTT. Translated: CAWSTGTVNEKLFF. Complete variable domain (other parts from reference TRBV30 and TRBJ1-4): SQTIHQWPATLVQPVGSPLSLECTVEGTSNPNLYWYRQAAGRGLQLLFYSVGIGQISSEVPQNLSASRPQDRQFILSSKKLLLSDSGFYLCAWSTGTVNEKLFFGSGTQLSVL.

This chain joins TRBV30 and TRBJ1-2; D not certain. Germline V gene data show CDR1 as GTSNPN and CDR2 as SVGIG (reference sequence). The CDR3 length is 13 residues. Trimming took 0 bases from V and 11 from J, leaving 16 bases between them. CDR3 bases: TGTGCCTGGAGTGTAGACTCACTCCGCCCATACACCTTC. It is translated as CAWSVDSLRPYTF.

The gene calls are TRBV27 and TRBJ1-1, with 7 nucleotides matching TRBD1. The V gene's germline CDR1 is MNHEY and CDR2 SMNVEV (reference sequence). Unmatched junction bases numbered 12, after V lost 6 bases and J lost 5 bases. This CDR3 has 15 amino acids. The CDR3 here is CASSVTGAYQTEAFF. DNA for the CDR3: TGTGCCAGCAGCGTTACAGGGGCCTACCAGACTGAAGCTTTCTTT.

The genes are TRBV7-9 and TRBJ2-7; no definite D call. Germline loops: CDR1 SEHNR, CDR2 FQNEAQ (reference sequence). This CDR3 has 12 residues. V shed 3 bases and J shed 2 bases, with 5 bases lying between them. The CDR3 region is CASSFTAYEQYF. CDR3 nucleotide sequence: TGTGCCAGCAGCTTTACAGCCTACGAGCAGTACTTC. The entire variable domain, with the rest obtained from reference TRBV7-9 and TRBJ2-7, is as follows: DTGVSQNPRHKITKRGQNVTFRCDPISEHNRLYWYRQTLGQGPEFLTYFQNEAQLEKSRLLSDRFSAERPKGSFSTLEIQRTEQGDSAMYLCASSFTAYEQYFGPGTRLTVT.

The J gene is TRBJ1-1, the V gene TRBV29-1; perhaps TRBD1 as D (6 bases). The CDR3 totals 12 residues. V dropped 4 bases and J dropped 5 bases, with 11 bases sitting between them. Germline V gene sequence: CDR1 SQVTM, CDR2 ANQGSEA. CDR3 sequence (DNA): TGCAGCGTTGGTCCCAGGGGAACTGAAGCTTTCTTT. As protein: CSVGPRGTEAFF.

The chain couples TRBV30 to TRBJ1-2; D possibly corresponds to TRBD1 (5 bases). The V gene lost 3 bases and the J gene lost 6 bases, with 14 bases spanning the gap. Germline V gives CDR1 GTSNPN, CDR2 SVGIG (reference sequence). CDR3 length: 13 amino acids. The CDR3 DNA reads TGTGCCTGGAGCCAGAACTTCAGGGATGGCTACACCTTC. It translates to CAWSQNFRDGYTF.

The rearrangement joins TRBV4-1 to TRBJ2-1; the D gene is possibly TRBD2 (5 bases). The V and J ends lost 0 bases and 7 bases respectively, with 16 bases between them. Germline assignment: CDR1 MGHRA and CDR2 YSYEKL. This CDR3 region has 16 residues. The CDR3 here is CASSQEPPPIANEQFF. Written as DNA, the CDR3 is TGCGCCAGCAGCCAAGAGCCCCCCCCAATAGCGAATGAGCAGTTCTTC.

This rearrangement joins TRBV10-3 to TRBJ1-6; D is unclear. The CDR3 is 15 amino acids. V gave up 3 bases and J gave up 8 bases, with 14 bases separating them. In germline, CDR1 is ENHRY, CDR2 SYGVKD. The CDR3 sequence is CAISDSHGEDSPLHF. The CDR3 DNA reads TGTGCCATCAGTGATAGTCACGGAGAGGATTCACCCCTCCACTTT.

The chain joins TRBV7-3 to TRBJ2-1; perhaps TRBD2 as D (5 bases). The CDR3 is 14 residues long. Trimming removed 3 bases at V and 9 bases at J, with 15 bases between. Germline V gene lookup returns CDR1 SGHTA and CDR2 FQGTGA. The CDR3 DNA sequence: TGTGCCAGCAGCTTGGACTCACTGAGGAGTGAGCAGTTCTTC. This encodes CASSLDSLRSEQFF.

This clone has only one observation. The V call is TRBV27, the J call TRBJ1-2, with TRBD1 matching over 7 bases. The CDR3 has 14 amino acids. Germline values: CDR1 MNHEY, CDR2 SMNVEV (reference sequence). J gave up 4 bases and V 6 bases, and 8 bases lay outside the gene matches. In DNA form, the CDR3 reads TGTGCCAGCAGGCCACAGGGGTCCGGCTATGGCTACACCTTC. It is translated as CASRPQGSGYGYTF.

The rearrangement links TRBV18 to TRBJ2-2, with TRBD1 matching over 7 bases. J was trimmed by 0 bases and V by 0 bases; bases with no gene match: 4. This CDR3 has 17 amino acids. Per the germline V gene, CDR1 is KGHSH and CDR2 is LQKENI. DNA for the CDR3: TGTGCCAGCTCACCACCATGGCAGGGGGCGAACACCGGGGAGCTGTTTTTT. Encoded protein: CASSPPWQGANTGELFF.

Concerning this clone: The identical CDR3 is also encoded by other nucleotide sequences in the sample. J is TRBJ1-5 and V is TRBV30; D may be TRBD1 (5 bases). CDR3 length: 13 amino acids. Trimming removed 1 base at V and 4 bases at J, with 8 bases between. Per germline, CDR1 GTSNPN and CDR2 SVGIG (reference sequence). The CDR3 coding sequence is TGTGCCTGGAGTGGACAGCCTAATCAGCCCCAGCATTTT. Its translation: CAWSGQPNQPQHF.